This T cell receptor beta chain was observed in a study of cytomegalovirus exposure and HLA in healthy donors (dated by TCRdb to about 2017). A note on the overall study: The 500 to 700 repertoires of the first cohort and the 110 or so validation repertoires were produced on the same platform, according to a later analysis. Besides the first cohort of approximately 710 subjects, a separate validation cohort made up of around 120 different subjects was used. The study was designed to test whether signatures of past pathogen exposure could be identified by cataloging public T cell receptors. The study combined high-throughput TCR immunosequencing, statistical association of individual TCRs with disease status, and machine learning to predict cytomegalovirus infection status. Paper-wide results and their limitations: In both the original and validation cohorts, the classifier was reported to diagnose cytomegalovirus status with high specificity and sensitivity. All 120 or so repertoires were used to score co-occurrence in the validation cohort in a later analysis, because that analysis had no HLA typing for the cohort. In vitro tests confirmed that a few of the cytomegalovirus-associated TCR beta chains recognize cytomegalovirus antigens. Most TCR sequences were observed very rarely across donors, whereas some public TCRs were present in many individuals. The study gave a list of some 150 TCR beta chains associated with cytomegalovirus. A later analysis found that TCRs clustered in the first cohort also tended to co-occur in the roughly 120 validation repertoires, with 94% of cluster scores above 0. According to the authors, the approach could potentially be generalized to other disease states and immunological phenotypes.

Separate from the approximately 670-subject first cohort, the validation cohort of around 130 subjects was the group to which the donors belonged. A word on this clone: The target of this receptor is not known. Base qualities are not recorded, but no much larger clone differs from it by a single base.

The library was built by means of the immunoSEQ multiplex PCR assay. For the original study's pipeline: To diagnose cytomegalovirus status from the catalog of TCR beta chain sequences, a statistical classification framework was built. The source is immuneACCESS, and TCRdb retained only in-frame sequences with V and J called. Part of the clones is not carried over; for the studies checked, unresolved V genes explain less than half of this, and the remainder is unexplained. That table supplies the V and J calls and clone size; D and trimming were determined from the DNA. The sample table holds approximately 57,000 clones, of which 85% to 95% were seen once. The ten largest clonotypes hold around 5.8% of the sample. V gives up 0 bases and J gives up 1 base, and the segment between their germline ends measures 4 bases. From the germline V gene (reference sequence), CDR1 is GTSNPN and CDR2 is SVGIG. The CDR3 starts with the cysteine, ends with the phenylalanine, and has 13 residues. Only CDR3 DNA is held: 39 bases, read in frame from base 1.

The source is a woman younger than 30 in good health and CMV-seronegative. Sequenced sample: PBMCs. Here the chain combines TRBV30 and TRBJ1-3; the D gene lacks a confident call. The CDR3 sequence is CAWSVLSGNTIYF. The DNA reads TGTGCCTGGAGTGTTTTATCTGGAAACACCATATATTTT.